These 26 T cell receptor beta chains were sequenced from one sample in a study of OX40 agonist ivuxolimab in advanced cancers. This table comes from immunoSEQ multiplex PCR, and its TCRdb copy is limited to in-frame clones, with some not included. Here the sample spans about 45,000 clones, roughly 82% being singletons. Sequencing used CD4+ or CD8+ T cells sorted from blood, obtained in a trial of the OX40 agonist ivuxolimab. The origin of the receptors is an adult with an advanced solid tumor such as melanoma, head and neck, liver or kidney cancer.

The chain is built from TRBV4-1 and TRBJ2-7, with 10 bases identical to TRBD2. This CDR3 comprises 16 residues. The germline V gene has CDR1 MGHRA and CDR2 YSYEKL. V lost 3 bases to trimming and J lost 2 bases; unmatched junction nucleotides: 7. The CDR3 nucleotides read TGCGCCAGCAGCCATAAAGGACTAGCGGTTCCCTACGAGCAGTACTTC. Protein product: CASSHKGLAVPYEQYF.

In DNA form, the CDR3 reads TGTGCCAGCAGCCGTGGTAGGGGGACTACCAACTACGAGCAGTACTTC. It is translated as CASSRGRGTTNYEQYF. The chain has TRBV4-2 and TRBJ2-7; D may be TRBD2 (7 bases). Germline CDR1 is LGHNA and CDR2 is YNFKEQ. The V end was cut by 4 bases, the J end by 3 bases, with 19 bases between. CDR3 length: 16 residues.

The genes are TRBV5-1 and TRBJ2-3, with 8 nucleotides matching TRBD2. The trim removed 1 base at V and 0 bases at J, leaving 13 bases unmatched. Germline V CDR1 and CDR2: SGHRS, YFSETQ. The CDR3 totals 19 residues. DNA for the CDR3: TGCGCCAGCAGCTTGACCGGCGGGGGGCCCTACTTGAGCACAGATACGCAGTATTTT. Translated, it gives CASSLTGGGPYLSTDTQYF. Full variable domain (rest looked up from reference TRBV5-1 and TRBJ2-3): KAGVTQTPRYLIKTRGQQVTLSCSPISGHRSVSWYQQTPGQGLQFLFEYFSETQRNKGNFPGRFSGRQFSNSRSEMNVSTLELGDSALYLCASSLTGGGPYLSTDTQYFGPGTRLTVL.

This chain uses TRBV7-8 with TRBJ2-3; TRBD1 matches 7 bases. The germline CDR1 and CDR2 sequences are SGHVS and FQNEAQ. This CDR3 contains 16 residues. Unmatched junction bases numbered 8, after V lost 5 bases and J lost 0 bases. CDR3 DNA sequence: TGTGCCAGCAGCACCCGGGACAGAGCTAGCACAGATACGCAGTATTTT. This gives the protein CASSTRDRASTDTQYF.

This chain connects TRBV7-6 to TRBJ2-5, with 14 bases lining up with TRBD2. The DNA end is a closer match to TRBJ2-7, so the J assignment may be wrong. This CDR3 region has 15 residues. Germline values: CDR1 SGHVS, CDR2 FNYEAQ. As DNA, the CDR3 is TGTGCCAGCAGCCTCGGGACTAGCGGGAGTTACGAGCAGTACTTC. Protein: CASSLGTSGSYEQYF.

The chain employs TRBV18 and TRBJ2-7; weak D call: TRBD1 (5 bases). Trimming took 6 bases from V and 6 from J, leaving 12 bases between them. There are 12 residues in the CDR3. The germline gives CDR1 KGHSH, CDR2 LQKENI. The CDR3 protein is CASSNGAGEQYF. The DNA for the CDR3 is TGTGCCAGCTCCAATGGGGCCGGCGAGCAGTACTTC.

The chain joins TRBV6-6 to TRBJ1-2; D ambiguous. Trimming cost V 3 bases and J 2 bases, with 7 bases left between them. Germline V gives CDR1 MNHNY, CDR2 SVGAGI (reference sequence). The CDR3 runs to 13 residues. CDR3 protein: CASSYLRNYGYTF. As DNA, the CDR3 is TGTGCCAGCAGTTATCTCCGGAACTATGGCTACACCTTC.

CDR3 nucleotides: TGTGCCAGCAGCCAAGAGCTCGGACTAGTGCAGTACTTC. Its translation is CASSQELGLVQYF. V and J are TRBV14 and TRBJ2-7, with 7 bases lining up with TRBD2. The CDR3 runs to 13 residues. Germline CDR1 and CDR2: SGHDN and FVKESK. V gave up 0 bases and J gave up 9 bases; unmatched junction bases: 5.

The J gene is TRBJ1-1, the V gene TRBV7-8; a weak D match, TRBD1 (5 bases). Germline V gene sequence: CDR1 SGHVS, CDR2 FQNEAQ. Trimming took 6 bases from V and 4 from J, leaving 15 bases between them. The CDR3 extends over 14 amino acids. CDR3 loop: CASRLSGAGTEAFF. CDR3 DNA sequence: TGTGCCAGCAGATTGTCCGGGGCGGGCACTGAAGCTTTCTTT.

This chain links TRBV2 with TRBJ2-7; either TRBD1 or TRBD2 may supply D (5 bases each). Deletions cut 5 bases from V and 2 bases from J, with 13 bases between. The CDR3 runs 14 residues. Germline V gene lookup returns CDR1 SNHLY and CDR2 FYNNEI. CDR3 nucleotides: TGTGCCAGCAGTCTCCGGGACCGAGCCTACGAGCAGTACTTC. The encoded protein is CASSLRDRAYEQYF.

This chain links TRBV14 with TRBJ2-7; 12 positions agree with TRBD2. Germline CDR1 reads SGHDN; CDR2 reads FVKESK. This CDR3 has 18 residues. V was pared by 4 bases and J by 0 bases, with 10 bases of the junction left unmatched. The CDR3 protein is CASSRSVLAGGSSYEQYF. The CDR3 DNA sequence: TGTGCCAGCAGCCGCAGTGTTCTAGCGGGGGGGAGCTCCTACGAGCAGTACTTC.

The chain is built from TRBV27 and TRBJ2-3, with TRBD2 identical over 7 bases. V shed 6 bases, J shed 3 bases, and the junction held 0 bases outside the gene matches. Germline values: CDR1 MNHEY, CDR2 SMNVEV (reference sequence). This CDR3 has 12 residues. This chain's CDR3 is CASRGGTDTQYF. The DNA of the CDR3 is TGTGCCAGCAGGGGGGGGACAGATACGCAGTATTTT.

The chain couples TRBV7-9 to TRBJ1-5; D may be TRBD1 (5 bases). The CDR3 sequence is 14 residues long. CDR1 SEHNR and CDR2 FQNEAQ come from the germline V gene (reference sequence). Trimming cost V 5 bases and J 12 bases, with 20 bases left between them. CDR3 sequence (DNA): TGTGCCAGCAGCGATGATGGAGGGGCCGGTCACCAGCATTTT. Protein sequence: CASSDDGGAGHQHF.

V usage is TRBV27 and J usage is TRBJ2-7; 7 bases match TRBD1. Germline V lookup: CDR1 MNHEY, CDR2 SMNVEV (reference sequence). This CDR3 is 13 amino acids long. V was pared by 10 bases and J by 0 bases, with 6 bases of the junction left unmatched. CDR3 residues: CAIARGSSYEQYF. CDR3 nucleotides: TGTGCCATCGCCAGGGGGAGCTCCTACGAGCAGTACTTC.

J is TRBJ2-1 and V is TRBV11-2; 8 positions agree with TRBD1. The CDR3 covers 15 residues. The germline V gene encodes CDR1 SGHAT and CDR2 FQNNGV. The ends lost 3 bases at V and 9 bases at J; junction bases unmatched: 10. CDR3 in DNA: TGTGCCAGCAGCTTCGTTCAGGGGGCCGAGGGTGAGCAGTTCTTC. Encoded protein: CASSFVQGAEGEQFF.

The V gene is TRBV10-3, the J gene TRBJ2-5; the match to TRBD1 covers 10 bases. Germline V gene data show CDR1 as ENHRY and CDR2 as SYGVKD. V was pared by 2 bases and J by 2 bases, with 5 bases of the junction left unmatched. The CDR3 consists of 16 residues. The CDR3 region has the DNA TGTGCCATCAGTGAGAGGGACAGGGGCCGACAAGAGACCCAGTACTTC. Translated: CAISERDRGRQETQYF.

The chain uses TRBV2 and TRBJ2-1, with TRBD2 matching 10 bases. The CDR3 is made up of 17 amino acids. V was pared by 6 bases and J by 1 base, with 9 bases of the junction left unmatched. Germline lookup yields CDR1 SNHLY and CDR2 FYNNEI. The CDR3 loop is CASSKEGLAISYNEQFF. As DNA, the CDR3 is TGTGCCAGCAGCAAGGAGGGACTAGCGATTTCCTACAATGAGCAGTTCTTC.

The V call is TRBV21-1, the J call TRBJ1-2. TRBV21-1 is flagged as a pseudogene. The CDR3 loop spans 16 amino acids. CDR3 coding DNA: TGTGCCAGCAGCAAAGACGCGGGGGCGGCGAACTATGGCTACACCTTC. Its translation: CASSKDAGAANYGYTF.

This chain links TRBV11-3 with TRBJ2-2, with D perhaps matching TRBD1 (5 bases). The CDR3 is 17 amino acids. Between the trimmed V and J ends, which lost 0 bases and 2 bases, there was a span of 13 bases. Looked up from germline, CDR1 is SGHNT and CDR2 is YENEEA. For the CDR3, the DNA is TGTGCCAGCAGCTTAGAGGTTTTCAGGGAAAACACCGGGGAGCTGTTTTTT. It is translated as CASSLEVFRENTGELFF.

There are a few counts of this clone. This chain connects TRBV7-9 to TRBJ2-3, with unresolved D. The CDR3 contains 14 residues. Trimming stripped 3 bases from V and 2 bases from J, with 9 bases between. CDR1 is SEHNR, CDR2 FQNEAQ, per germline (reference sequence). CDR3 amino acids: CASSFPRTTDTQYF. In DNA, the CDR3 is TGTGCCAGCAGCTTTCCACGGACCACAGATACGCAGTATTTT.

The genes are TRBV4-3 and TRBJ2-3, with 9 positions matching TRBD2. J was trimmed by 14 bases and V by 0 bases; bases with no gene match: 15. The length of the CDR3 is 16 residues. Per germline, CDR1 LGHNA and CDR2 YSLEER. In nucleotides, the CDR3 is TGCGCCAGCAGCCAAGATACAGGGTTAGCGGGGGTTTCCCTGTATTTT. It is translated as CASSQDTGLAGVSLYF.

V usage is TRBV5-1 and J usage is TRBJ2-2; 7 bases align to TRBD2. J lost 6 bases, V lost 1 base, and 6 bases had no gene match. Germline CDR1 and CDR2: SGHRS and YFSETQ. The CDR3 is 15 amino acids. The CDR3 coding sequence is TGCGCCAGCAGCTTGCTGGCGGGAGATTCCGGGGAGCTGTTTTTT. It translates to CASSLLAGDSGELFF.

The chain employs TRBV5-8 and TRBJ1-2, with 10 bases fitting TRBD1. The CDR3 has 14 residues. V shed 4 bases and J 7 bases; nucleotides not matched to a gene: 7. CDR1 is SGHTS, CDR2 YDEGEE, per germline. CDR3: CASSPPGQGFGYTF. The CDR3 nucleotides read TGTGCCAGCAGCCCGCCGGGACAGGGGTTTGGCTACACCTTC.

V is TRBV7-2 and J is TRBJ1-1; D perhaps matches TRBD1 (5 bases). CDR1 and CDR2 from the germline V gene are SGHTA and FQGNSA. The V and J ends lost 4 bases and 0 bases respectively, with 12 bases between them. The CDR3 extends over 15 amino acids. The CDR3 sequence is CASSSPPGLNTEAFF. The DNA for the CDR3 is TGTGCCAGCAGCTCTCCGCCGGGACTGAACACTGAAGCTTTCTTT.

This chain connects TRBV2 to TRBJ2-1; unclear D gene. CDR1 is SNHLY and CDR2 is FYNNEI in the germline V gene. The CDR3 extends over 17 amino acids. Trimming stripped 2 bases from V and 0 bases from J, with 14 bases between. The CDR3 loop is CASSEIGLGSSYNEQFF. In DNA, the CDR3 is TGTGCCAGCAGTGAAATTGGGTTGGGAAGCTCCTACAATGAGCAGTTCTTC.

The chain recombines TRBV5-1 with TRBJ2-3; TRBD2 matches 7 bases. The CDR3 has 15 residues. Looked up from germline, CDR1 is SGHRS and CDR2 is YFSETQ. Losses at the gene ends were 0 bases for V and 5 bases for J; bases not matched to a gene: 6. Here the CDR3 DNA reads TGCGCCAGCAGCTTGGAAGGGCGGGGGTTAGATACGCAGTATTTT. Translated, it gives CASSLEGRGLDTQYF.